The 18 T cell receptor beta chains below all came from one sample that was sequenced in a study of CD8+ T cells in alopecia areata (dated by TCRdb to the late 2010s). Library construction relied on the immunoSEQ multiplex PCR assay. For TCR sequencing, RNA was extracted from every sample and reverse transcribed into cDNA to serve as template. Entries here come from immuneACCESS through TCRdb and include only in-frame sequences with V and J called. Some clones fail to appear in such tables; in the studies checked, an unresolved V gene covers under half of the shortfall, and the cause of the remainder is unknown. The table notes about 300,000 clones here, none of them singletons. More than 0.95% of the sample comes from the top ten. Cells from mouse cutaneous lymph nodes were pooled, stained for CD4, CD8alpha, NKG2D, NKG2ACE and other markers, and then sorted on a BD Influx. Sequencing input: CD4+ T cells sorted from a lymph node. These receptors were taken from a C3H/HeJ mouse with alopecia areata. This strain of mice has MHC haplotype H2-k.

Note on this clone: Germline and genes: mouse. The CDR3 end falls 4 residues outside the read, so it is completed with the germline J gene. This chain connects TRBV1 to TRBJ2-1; D might be TRBD1 (6 bases). This CDR3 contains 13 residues. Trimming took 8 bases from V and 3 from J, leaving 11 bases between them. Germline lookup yields CDR1 NSQYPW and CDR2 LRSPGD (reference sequence). This CDR3 reads CTCGQGIYAEQFF. CDR3 bases read: TGCACCTGCGGGCAGGGGATCTATGCT.

On this clone: Gene names are the mouse ones. The read finishes 4 residues shy of the CDR3 end, and the germline J gene is used to complete it. Other DNA sequences in the sample encode the same CDR3. The V gene is TRBV19, the J gene TRBJ2-7; D gene unclear. Germline CDR1 reads FNHDT; CDR2 reads SITEND (reference sequence). There are 12 residues in the CDR3. V was clipped by 5 bases and J by 3 bases, with 9 bases between them. The CDR3 loop reads CASSPDNYEQYF. The sequenced part of the CDR3 DNA is TGTGCCAGCAGCCCCGACAACTAT.

A remark on this clone: The gene names given are mouse names. CDR3 DNA (partial): TGTGCCTGGAGTCTACGGACAGGGGAACCCGGG. Encoded protein: CAWSLRTGEPG. The whole CDR3 reads CAWSLRTGEPGQLYF. This chain uses TRBV31 with TRBJ2-2; 9 bases align to TRBD1. Read data end 4 residues before the CDR3 end; the end is taken from the germline J gene. The trim removed 0 bases at V and 6 bases at J, leaving 5 bases unmatched. Germline V gives CDR1 GKSSPN, CDR2 SITVG. This CDR3 is 15 amino acids long. Supplemented by reference TRBV31 and TRBJ2-2, the full variable domain reads AQTIHQWPVAEIKAVGSPLSLGCTIKGKSSPNLYWYWQATGGTLQQLFYSITVGQVESVVQLNLSASRPKDDQFILSTEKLLLSHSGFYLCAWSLRTGEPGQLYFGEGSKLTVL.

This clone was observed a handful of times. Gene labels here are mouse ones. The CDR3 extends 4 residues past the end of the read, so its final part is completed from the germline J gene. The chain couples TRBV4 to TRBJ2-2; the D gene is possibly TRBD1 (5 bases). CDR1 and CDR2 (germline): LGHDT, YNNKQL (reference sequence). V lost 6 bases and J 2 bases, leaving 7 bases between the germline ends. The CDR3 contains 13 residues. The chain's CDR3 is CASSHRNTGQLYF. CDR3 DNA (partial): TGTGCCAGCAGTCACAGGAACACCGGG.

Only a few counts were recorded for this clone. The gene symbols are mouse symbols. The read halts 4 residues ahead of the CDR3 end, with the missing end drawn from the germline J gene. In the same sample, other DNA sequences code for this CDR3. The J gene is TRBJ2-7, the V gene TRBV13-1; D is possibly TRBD1 (6 bases). CDR3 length: 12 amino acids. Per germline, CDR1 NSHNY and CDR2 SYGAGN. V dropped 5 bases and J dropped 3 bases, with 9 bases sitting between them. CDR3: CASSADSYEQYF. The sequenced CDR3 bases are TGTGCCAGCAGCGCGGACAGCTAT.

A few counts support this clone. Mouse gene names apply. The read is 4 residues too short to cover the CDR3 end, so that end is filled in from the germline J gene. J is TRBJ1-1 and V is TRBV13-3, with D possibly TRBD1 on 5 matching bases. There are 14 residues in the CDR3. Germline lookup yields CDR1 NNHDY and CDR2 SYVADS. Between the trimmed V and J ends, which lost 0 bases and 1 base, there was a span of 7 bases. The sequenced part of the CDR3 DNA is TGTGCCAGCAGTGATGTCGGACAAAACACA. Translating it yields CASSDVGQNT. The whole CDR3 sequence reads CASSDVGQNTEVFF.

As regards this clone: The germline and genes are mouse ones. Read data end 4 residues before the CDR3 end; the end is taken from the germline J gene. The chain couples TRBV14 to TRBJ2-5, with 7 nucleotides matching TRBD1. Germline CDR1 and CDR2: SGHDT and FRDEAV. CDR3 size: 14 residues. CDR3 region: CASRSTGEGDTQYF. Incomplete CDR3 DNA: TGTGCCAGCAGATCTACAGGGGAAGGGGAC.

This clone was seen a handful of times. These gene names are mouse names. The read stops 4 residues short of the end of the CDR3; the missing end is completed from the germline J gene. This chain connects TRBV5 to TRBJ2-3; tentative D call: TRBD2 (6 bases). CDR3 size: 15 residues. Trimming stripped 4 bases from V and 0 bases from J, with 11 bases between. Germline V gene data show CDR1 as LGHNA and CDR2 as YNLKQL (reference sequence). The sequenced part of the CDR3 DNA is TGTGCCAGCAGCCCCCCGGGGACTAGTGCAGAA. The encoded protein is CASSPPGTSAE. The whole CDR3 sequence reads CASSPPGTSAETLYF.

This clone was seen at least ten times. Genes and germline are mouse. The read ends 4 residues early relative to the CDR3; the germline J gene fills the gap. The chain has TRBV17 and TRBJ2-3; tentative D call: TRBD1 (5 bases). Trimming pared 1 base from V and 1 base from J, leaving 6 bases between. The V gene's germline CDR1 is MNHDT and CDR2 YYDKIL. The CDR3 consists of 14 residues. The sequenced CDR3 bases are TGTGCTAGCAGTAGAGCCAGGGGTGCAGAA. Its protein product is CASSRARGAE. The CDR3 in its entirety is CASSRARGAETLYF. Variable domain in full (rest from reference TRBV17 and TRBJ2-3): DTTVKQNPRYKLARVGKPVNLICSQTMNHDTMYWYQKKPNQAPKLLLFYYDKILNREADTFEKFQSSRPNNSFCSLYIGSAGLEYSAMYLCASSRARGAETLYFGSGTRLTVL.

Worth noting for this clone: These gene names are mouse names. The CDR3 end lies 4 residues beyond the end of the read and is filled in from the germline J gene. V is TRBV19 and J is TRBJ2-1; TRBD2 matches 7 bases. Germline V CDR1 and CDR2: FNHDT, SITEND (reference sequence). The CDR3 extends over 14 amino acids. Losses at the gene ends were 4 bases for V and 1 base for J; bases not matched to a gene: 2. Here the CDR3 reads CASSSTGNYAEQFF. The part of the CDR3 DNA that was read is TGTGCCAGCAGTTCGACTGGGAACTATGCT.

This clone was seen repeatedly, ten times or more. All gene names here are mouse names. The read falls 4 residues short of the CDR3 end, and the missing part is taken from the germline J gene. The chain couples TRBV13-1 to TRBJ2-7; D unclear. CDR3 length: 13 residues. The V and J ends lost 4 bases and 0 bases respectively, with 8 bases between them. CDR1 and CDR2 from the germline V gene are NSHNY and SYGAGN. The sequenced part of the CDR3 DNA is TGTGCCAGCAGTCCTATGGGCTCCTAT. Its translation is CASSPMGSY. The whole CDR3 protein is CASSPMGSYEQYF.

On this clone: Gene names follow the mouse nomenclature. The read ends 4 residues before the CDR3 terminus; that terminus is restored from the germline J gene. The rearrangement joins TRBV31 to TRBJ2-1; D is unclear. Trimming shortened V by 1 base and J by 1 base, and 11 bases separated the two germline ends. CDR1 is GKSSPN and CDR2 is SITVG in the germline V gene. This CDR3 is 15 amino acids long. CDR3 bases read: TGTGCCTGGAGTCAGCAGGAAACAAACTATGCT. This encodes CAWSQQETNYA. The entire CDR3 reads CAWSQQETNYAEQFF. The full variable domain, with the rest looked up from reference TRBV31 and TRBJ2-1, is AQTIHQWPVAEIKAVGSPLSLGCTIKGKSSPNLYWYWQATGGTLQQLFYSITVGQVESVVQLNLSASRPKDDQFILSTEKLLLSHSGFYLCAWSQQETNYAEQFFGPGTRLTVL.

This clone was seen only a few times. Gene names and germline refer to mouse. The sequence runs out 4 residues before the end of the CDR3; the remainder is reconstructed from the germline J gene. The identical CDR3 is also encoded by other nucleotide sequences in the sample. This chain joins TRBV13-1 and TRBJ2-3; D remains unclear. CDR3 size: 15 residues. V lost 2 bases and J 0 bases, leaving 10 bases between the germline ends. The germline gives CDR1 NSHNY, CDR2 SYGAGN. CDR3 DNA, as far as it was read: TGTGCCAGCAGTGACTCAGGATCTAGTGCAGAA. The encoded protein is CASSDSGSSAE. The whole CDR3 reads CASSDSGSSAETLYF.

In its sample, this clone was seen a few times. Genes and germline come from the mouse. With the read ending 3 residues before the CDR3 end, the germline J gene is used to fill in that end. Additional DNA sequences in this sample encode the identical CDR3. The chain links TRBV13-3 to TRBJ1-6, with 8 bases identical to TRBD1. TRBJ1-6 is flagged as an ORF with uncertain function. Germline V gene sequence: CDR1 NNHDY, CDR2 SYVADS. The CDR3 is 12 amino acids. V trimming: 5 bases; J trimming: 10 bases; junction bases outside the gene matches: 2. The sequenced part of the CDR3 DNA is TGTGCCAGCAGGGACAGGGACTCGCCC. This codes for CASRDRDSP. The whole CDR3 sequence reads CASRDRDSPLYF.

About this clone itself: Here the gene names and germline are mouse. The read ends 4 residues before the CDR3 terminus; that terminus is restored from the germline J gene. The chain links TRBV13-1 to TRBJ2-3; 7 bases map to TRBD1. Germline V gives CDR1 NSHNY, CDR2 SYGAGN. The CDR3 totals 16 residues. Trimming cost V 0 bases and J 0 bases; bases outside gene matches: 4. The CDR3 here is CASSDATGASAETLYF. Incomplete CDR3 DNA: TGTGCCAGCAGTGATGCAACAGGGGCCAGTGCAGAA.

The table lists this clone with a few counts. Gene labels here are mouse ones. The CDR3 end falls 4 residues outside the read, so it is completed with the germline J gene. J is TRBJ2-2 and V is TRBV31; 7 bases fit TRBD1. This CDR3 contains 15 residues. CDR1 is GKSSPN and CDR2 is SITVG in the germline V gene. Trimming removed 3 bases from V and 0 bases from J; junction bases left unmatched: 4. The CDR3 sequence: CAWSTGTANTGQLYF. Incomplete CDR3 DNA: TGTGCCTGGAGCACCGGGACAGCAAACACCGGG.

This clone was counted between two and nine times. Mouse gene names and germline throughout. The CDR3 goes on 4 residues after the read ends, and that part is filled in from the germline J gene. This chain joins TRBV1 and TRBJ2-3, with 7 bases that match TRBD1. Germline V gene sequence: CDR1 NSQYPW, CDR2 LRSPGD (reference sequence). J lost 4 bases, V lost 1 base, and 2 bases had no gene match. The CDR3 is 14 amino acids. The DNA read from the CDR3 is TGCACCTGCAGTGCAGTGACAGGGCCAGAA. It is translated as CTCSAVTGPE. The complete CDR3 reads CTCSAVTGPETLYF.

A remark on this clone: The gene names given are mouse names. With the read ending 4 residues before the CDR3 end, the germline J gene is used to fill in that end. This CDR3 is also generated by other DNA sequences in the sample. The V and J genes are TRBV19 and TRBJ2-5; D unclear. V dropped 2 bases and J dropped 3 bases, with 7 bases sitting between them. Germline V gene lookup returns CDR1 FNHDT and CDR2 SITEND (reference sequence). The CDR3 covers 13 residues. The sequenced CDR3 bases are TGTGCCAGCAGTATCCAGATACAAGAC. It yields the protein CASSIQIQD. The whole CDR3 protein is CASSIQIQDTQYF.